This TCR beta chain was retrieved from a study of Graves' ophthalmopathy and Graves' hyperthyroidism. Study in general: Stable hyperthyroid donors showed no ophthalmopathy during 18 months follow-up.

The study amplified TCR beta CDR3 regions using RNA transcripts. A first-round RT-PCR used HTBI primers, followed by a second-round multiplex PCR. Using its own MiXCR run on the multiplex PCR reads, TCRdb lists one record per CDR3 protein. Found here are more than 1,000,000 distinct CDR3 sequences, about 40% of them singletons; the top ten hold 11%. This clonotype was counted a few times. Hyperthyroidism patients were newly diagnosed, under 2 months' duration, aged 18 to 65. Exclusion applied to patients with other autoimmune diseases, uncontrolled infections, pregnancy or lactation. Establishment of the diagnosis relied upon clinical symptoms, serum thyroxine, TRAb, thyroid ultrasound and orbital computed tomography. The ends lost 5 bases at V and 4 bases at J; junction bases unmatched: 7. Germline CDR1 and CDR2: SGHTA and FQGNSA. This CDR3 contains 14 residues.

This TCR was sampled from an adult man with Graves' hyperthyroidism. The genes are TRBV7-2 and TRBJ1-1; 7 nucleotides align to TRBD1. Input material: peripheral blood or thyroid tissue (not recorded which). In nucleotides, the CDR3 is TGTGCCAGCAGCACAGGGGCTTTGCGCACTGAAGCTTTCTTT. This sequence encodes CASSTGALRTEAFF.